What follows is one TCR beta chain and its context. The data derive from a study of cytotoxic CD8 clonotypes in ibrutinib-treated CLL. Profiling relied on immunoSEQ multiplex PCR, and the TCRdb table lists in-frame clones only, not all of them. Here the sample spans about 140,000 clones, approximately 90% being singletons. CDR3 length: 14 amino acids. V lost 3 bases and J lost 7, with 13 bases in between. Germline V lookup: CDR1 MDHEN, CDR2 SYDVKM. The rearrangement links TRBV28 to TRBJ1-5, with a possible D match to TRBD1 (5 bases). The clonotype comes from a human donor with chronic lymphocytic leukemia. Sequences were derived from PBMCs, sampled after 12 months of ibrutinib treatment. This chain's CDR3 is CASSFFGGSQPQHF. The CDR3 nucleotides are TGTGCCAGCAGTTTTTTTGGGGGTAGCCAGCCCCAGCATTTT.